These 6 T cell receptor beta chains share one sample of origin, sequenced in a study of T cell responses to AZD1222 COVID-19 vaccine. The protocol was immunoSEQ multiplex PCR, while the TCRdb copy is restricted to in-frame clones and leaves out a portion. The sample includes 130,000 or so clones, approximately 91% of them seen just once. The sample here was peripheral blood, taken 28 days after the second AZD1222 dose. The origin of the receptors is an adult who received the AZD1222 COVID-19 vaccine.

This chain joins TRBV19 and TRBJ2-3; a weak D match, TRBD1 (5 bases). CDR1 LNHDA and CDR2 SQIVND come from the germline V gene (reference sequence). V was cut by 5 bases and J by 2 bases, with 11 bases left in between. The CDR3 runs 14 residues. The CDR3 DNA reads as TGTGCCAGTAGTTCAGGGCGGATCACAGATACGCAGTATTTT. This sequence encodes CASSSGRITDTQYF.

This chain connects TRBV5-1 to TRBJ2-7; D may be TRBD1 (6 bases). V gave up 4 bases and J gave up 4 bases, with 12 bases separating them. CDR3 length equals 13 residues. CDR1 is SGHRS, CDR2 YFSETQ, per germline. The CDR3, as DNA: TGCGCCAGCAGCCCCGGGACACCTTACGAGCAGTACTTC. Amino acid sequence: CASSPGTPYEQYF.

The J gene is TRBJ2-1, the V gene TRBV30; D not resolved. With 5 bases removed from V and 2 bases from J, the gap between germline ends came to 10 bases. The CDR3 has 13 residues. Germline V lookup: CDR1 GTSNPN, CDR2 SVGIG (reference sequence). The CDR3 reads CAWWAYTYNEQFF. The CDR3 nucleotides read TGTGCCTGGTGGGCGTACACCTACAATGAGCAGTTCTTC.

The chain links TRBV2 to TRBJ1-5; 10 bases align to TRBD1. V gave up 5 bases and J gave up 7 bases; unmatched junction bases: 5. The germline CDR1 and CDR2 sequences are SNHLY and FYNNEI. CDR3 length: 14 residues. This CDR3 is CASSLGQGKQPQHF. CDR3 sequence (DNA): TGTGCCAGCAGTCTGGGACAGGGGAAACAGCCCCAGCATTTT.

The chain links TRBV3-1 (or the pseudogene TRBV3-2) to TRBJ2-1; D not certain. V was trimmed by 1 base and J by 7 bases, leaving 14 bases between them. The V gene's germline CDR1 is LGHDT and CDR2 YNNKEL (reference sequence). This CDR3 has 15 residues. As DNA, the CDR3 is TGTGCCAGCAGCCAAGCGGCGTACCTACCAAATGAGCAGTTCTTC. It encodes CASSQAAYLPNEQFF.

This sequence joins TRBV18 and TRBJ2-1, with 7 bases that match TRBD2. The CDR3 is made up of 15 amino acids. Germline lookup yields CDR1 KGHSH and CDR2 LQKENI. Unmatched junction bases numbered 15, after V lost 8 bases and J lost 8 bases. The CDR3 region has the DNA TGTGCCAGCACAATGGTCGGGGGGAGCGACGATGAGCAGTTCTTC. Translated, it gives CASTMVGGSDDEQFF.